These 18 T cell receptor beta chains came from one sample sequenced in a study of OX40 agonist ivuxolimab in advanced cancers. Sequenced by immunoSEQ multiplex PCR; TCRdb stores in-frame clones only, minus some. In the table there are about 100,000 clones, approximately 90% of which are singletons. Sequenced here: CD4+ or CD8+ T cells sorted from blood, sampled in a trial of the OX40 agonist ivuxolimab. These receptors were taken from an adult with an advanced solid tumor such as melanoma, head and neck, liver or kidney cancer.

J is TRBJ2-7 and V is TRBV15; 7 positions agree with TRBD2. The germline CDR1 and CDR2 sequences are LNHNV and YYDKDF (reference sequence). V gave up 4 bases and J gave up 4 bases; unmatched junction bases: 10. The CDR3 is 15 residues long. In nucleotides, the CDR3 is TGTGCCACCAGCACCAGAAAGCGGGGAACATACGAGCAGTACTTC. It translates to CATSTRKRGTYEQYF.

The rearrangement uses TRBV7-3 and TRBJ2-5; D call uncertain. Trimming shortened V by 4 bases and J by 4 bases, and 25 bases separated the two germline ends. The CDR3 has 18 residues. Germline CDR1 is SGHTA and CDR2 is FQGTGA. For the CDR3, the DNA is TGTGCCAGCAGCTGCCTTCATCACCGGTATCAGGATGGAGAGACCCAGTACTTC. Its translation: CASSCLHHRYQDGETQYF.

CDR3 sequence: CASQREWSQETQYF. The CDR3 nucleotides read TGTGCCAGCCAGCGGGAGTGGAGCCAAGAGACCCAGTACTTC. V is TRBV6-1 and J is TRBJ2-5; 8 bases align to TRBD2. CDR3 length: 14 amino acids. J lost 1 base, V lost 8 bases, and 6 bases had no gene match. From germline, CDR1 is MNHNS and CDR2 SASEGT.

The CDR3 region is CASSLGTPSSGRSYEQYF. DNA for the CDR3: TGTGCCAGCAGCCTCGGGACACCCTCAAGCGGGAGGTCCTACGAGCAGTACTTC. The gene calls are TRBV7-9 and TRBJ2-7; 9 nucleotides align to TRBD2. Germline-derived CDR1 and CDR2 are SEHNR and FQNEAQ (reference sequence). The CDR3 covers 18 residues. J lost 1 base, V lost 5 bases, and 15 bases had no gene match.

In this sample, this clone turned up a few times. The chain carries TRBV28 and TRBJ1-5, with D perhaps TRBD1 (6 bases). V lost 9 bases and J lost 5, with 14 bases in between. CDR3 length: 13 residues. Germline-derived CDR1 and CDR2 are MDHEN and SYDVKM. As DNA, the CDR3 is TGTGCCAGTCGACAGGAGTTTTATCAGCCCCAGCATTTT. As protein: CASRQEFYQPQHF. Filled out from reference TRBV28 and TRBJ1-5, the complete variable domain reads DVKVTQSSRYLVKRTGEKVFLECVQDMDHENMFWYRQDPGLGLRLIYFSYDVKMKEKGDIPEGYSVSREKKERFSLILESASTNQTSMYLCASRQEFYQPQHFGDGTRLSIL.

V is TRBV25-1 and J is TRBJ2-6, with 8 positions matching TRBD1. Germline assignment: CDR1 MGHDK and CDR2 SYGVNS. The CDR3 is made up of 18 amino acids. The J segment lost 0 bases and the V segment lost 6 bases, leaving 10 bases of the junction unmatched. The DNA of the CDR3 is TGTGCCAGCAGCTTCGGACAGGGAGCTAGCTCTGGGGCCAACGTCCTGACTTTC. Translated, it gives CASSFGQGASSGANVLTF.

This clone came up once. This chain joins TRBV6-1 and TRBJ2-4; 15 bases match TRBD2. The CDR3 has 13 amino acids. V dropped 8 bases and J dropped 9; count of bases not matched to a gene: 2. Germline lookup yields CDR1 MNHNS and CDR2 SASEGT. Here the CDR3 DNA reads TGTGCCAGCGCGGGACTAGCGGGGGGCATTCAGTACTTC. It specifies CASAGLAGGIQYF.

V usage is TRBV6-5 and J usage is TRBJ2-7, with a tentative D call TRBD1 (5 bases). The germline V and J ends were trimmed by 2 bases and 0 bases, with 11 bases remaining between them. The CDR3 has 15 residues. CDR1 and CDR2 from the germline V gene are MNHEY and SVGAGI. The CDR3 here is CASSYKRTPSYEQYF. Here the CDR3 DNA reads TGTGCCAGCAGTTACAAAAGGACACCCTCCTACGAGCAGTACTTC.

The chain links TRBV7-9 to TRBJ2-4, with D possibly matching TRBD1 (6 bases). CDR1 and CDR2 from the germline V gene are SEHNR and FQNEAQ (reference sequence). The CDR3 sequence is 14 residues long. Trimming pared 3 bases from V and 6 bases from J, leaving 12 bases between. CDR3 protein: CASSFGQGSNIQYF. DNA of the CDR3: TGTGCCAGCAGCTTCGGCCAGGGGTCAAACATTCAGTACTTC.

The CDR3 loop is CASSDTSGRVGEQFF. CDR3 bases: TGTGCCAGCAGTGACACTAGCGGGAGGGTTGGTGAGCAGTTCTTC. The chain carries TRBV25-1 and TRBJ2-1, with 13 bases identical to TRBD2. The CDR3 loop spans 15 amino acids. J gave up 9 bases and V 3 bases, and 5 bases lay outside the gene matches. Germline V gene sequence: CDR1 MGHDK, CDR2 SYGVNS. The full variable domain, in which reference TRBV25-1 and TRBJ2-1 provide the parts outside the CDR3, is EADIYQTPRYLVIGTGKKITLECSQTMGHDKMYWYQQDPGMELHLIHYSYGVNSTEKGDLSSESTVSRIRTEHFPLTLESARPSHTSQYLCASSDTSGRVGEQFFGPGTRLTVL.

V gene TRBV18 combines with J gene TRBJ2-1; 9 nucleotides align to TRBD1. CDR3 length: 15 amino acids. Germline V gene sequence: CDR1 KGHSH, CDR2 LQKENI. J gave up 8 bases and V 3 bases, and 8 bases lay outside the gene matches. The CDR3: CASSPLDRGRDEQFF. The CDR3 DNA is TGTGCCAGCTCACCCTTGGACAGGGGAAGGGATGAGCAGTTCTTC.

The J gene is TRBJ1-1, the V gene TRBV30, with a weak D call TRBD1 (6 bases). Between the trimmed V and J ends, which lost 2 bases and 2 bases, there was a span of 12 bases. The CDR3 extends over 14 amino acids. Germline V CDR1 and CDR2: GTSNPN, SVGIG (reference sequence). The CDR3 nucleotides read TGTGCCTGGAGTCCGAGGGGGGGAAACACTGAAGCTTTCTTT. Its translation: CAWSPRGGNTEAFF. The full variable domain, with the rest looked up from reference TRBV30 and TRBJ1-1, is SQTIHQWPATLVQPVGSPLSLECTVEGTSNPNLYWYRQAAGRGLQLLFYSVGIGQISSEVPQNLSASRPQDRQFILSSKKLLLSDSGFYLCAWSPRGGNTEAFFGQGTRLTVV.

The chain joins TRBV6-1 to TRBJ1-1, with D possibly being TRBD1 (5 bases). Trimming pared 1 base from V and 6 bases from J, leaving 18 bases between. Germline CDR1 reads MNHNS; CDR2 reads SASEGT. CDR3 length equals 16 residues. The CDR3 nucleotides are TGTGCCAGCAGTGAAGGCCCTTGGGCAGGGAGGTCTGAAGCTTTCTTT. Translated: CASSEGPWAGRSEAFF.

J is TRBJ2-2 and V is TRBV4-1; D remains unclear. Looked up from germline, CDR1 is MGHRA and CDR2 is YSYEKL. Trimming took off 4 bases at V and 3 bases at J, with 6 bases between the two ends. This CDR3 has 13 residues. This CDR3 reads CASSPLYTGELFF. In DNA form, the CDR3 reads TGCGCCAGCAGCCCTCTCTACACCGGGGAGCTGTTTTTT.

The chain couples TRBV4-2 to TRBJ1-3; tentative D call: TRBD1 (6 bases). Trimming stripped 2 bases from V and 8 bases from J, with 10 bases between. CDR3 size: 13 residues. Germline assignment: CDR1 LGHNA and CDR2 YNFKEQ. CDR3 protein: CASSQLNRDTIYF. CDR3 in DNA: TGTGCCAGCAGCCAACTTAACAGGGACACCATATATTTT.

Turning to this clone: The germline gene is not matched at one end of the junction; a read error may be the cause. V and J are TRBV5-6 and TRBJ2-7, with TRBD1 identical over 9 bases. Germline V gene data show CDR1 as SGHDT and CDR2 as YYEEEE. The CDR3 contains 15 residues. The CDR3 bases are TGTGCCAGCAGCCGGGGGACAGGGACGATCTACGGGCAGTACTTC. It encodes CASSRGTGTIYGQYF. Using reference TRBV5-6 and TRBJ2-7 for the parts outside the CDR3, the full variable domain is DAGVTQSPTHLIKTRGQQVTLRCSPKSGHDTVSWYQQALGQGPQFIFQYYEEEERQRGNFPDRFSGHQFPNYSSELNVNALLLGDSALYLCASSRGTGTIYGQYFGPGTRLTVT.

This chain uses TRBV2 with TRBJ2-6; 8 nucleotides align to TRBD1. Germline CDR1 reads SNHLY; CDR2 reads FYNNEI. This CDR3 is built from 14 residues. Germline trimming cut 8 bases from V and 9 bases from J; bases unmatched to any gene: 9. The CDR3 DNA reads as TGTGCCAGCGGACGGACAGGGTGGGACAACGTCCTGACTTTC. Translated, it gives CASGRTGWDNVLTF.

The count of this clone is one. This chain connects TRBV10-3 to TRBJ2-3; D remains ambiguous. The germline CDR1 and CDR2 sequences are ENHRY and SYGVKD. The CDR3 is 13 residues long. With 2 bases removed from V and 1 base from J, the gap between germline ends came to 4 bases. DNA of the CDR3: TGTGCCATCAGTGAGGGGGGCACAGATACGCAGTATTTT. Amino acids: CAISEGGTDTQYF.